This T cell receptor (beta chain) stems from a study of cytomegalovirus exposure and HLA in healthy donors. Study-wide points: TCR beta chains numbering 150 to 200 were designated cytomegalovirus-associated.

Data came from immunoSEQ multiplex PCR; TCRdb stores just in-frame clones and leaves some out. The sample lists approximately 220,000 clones, around nine tenths occurring once. A remark on this clone: Its target is not known.

Sequenced material: PBMCs. The clonotype comes from a woman aged 18-30 years in good health and CMV-seronegative.

DNA for the CDR3: TGTGCCAGCAATTTCAGGGGGGCGCAGAATTCACCCCTCCACTTT. Its translation is CASNFRGAQNSPLHF. V is TRBV2 and J is TRBJ1-6; 7 bases map to TRBD1. CDR3 length equals 15 residues. CDR1 is SNHLY and CDR2 is FYNNEI in the germline V gene. Unmatched junction bases numbered 10, after V lost 7 bases and J lost 7 bases.